This entry lists 7 T cell receptor beta chains sequenced from one sample in a study of cytomegalovirus exposure and HLA in healthy donors. Primers included in the PCR were 60 Vbeta and 13 Jbeta primers. Assay used: immunoSEQ multiplex PCR; TCRdb lists only in-frame clones, some missing. The table lists more than 150,000 clones, roughly 80% of them singletons. What was sequenced was PBMCs. These receptors were obtained from a man between 45 and 60 years old in good health and CMV-seronegative.

The V gene is TRBV10-3, the J gene TRBJ2-7, with TRBD2 matching over 7 bases. Germline V gene lookup returns CDR1 ENHRY and CDR2 SYGVKD. The CDR3 runs to 13 residues. V lost 8 bases and J lost 3; bases outside the gene matches: 7. Here the CDR3 reads CAIRDGTIYEQYF. CDR3 bases: TGTGCCATCCGGGACGGGACTATCTACGAGCAGTACTTC.

This clone was seen a few times. The rearrangement uses TRBV5-4 and TRBJ1-1; 7 bases match TRBD1. Germline CDR1 reads SGHNT; CDR2 reads YYREEE (reference sequence). CDR3 length: 16 residues. Trimming at V came to 0 bases and at J to 5 bases, leaving 10 bases not matched to a gene. The CDR3 bases are TGTGCCAGCAGCTTGGGGCAGGGGGATGGGAGGACTGAAGCTTTCTTT. Encoded protein: CASSLGQGDGRTEAFF.

J is TRBJ2-1 and V is TRBV19; D is unresolved. Looked up from germline, CDR1 is LNHDA and CDR2 is SQIVND (reference sequence). Trimming removed 3 bases from V and 0 bases from J, with 9 bases in between. The CDR3 has 15 residues. The CDR3 spells CASSIRLSSYNEQFF. In DNA, the CDR3 is TGTGCCAGTAGTATTCGACTCAGCTCCTACAATGAGCAGTTCTTC.

This clone was detected once. The chain combines TRBV5-8 with TRBJ2-1; 9 nucleotides line up with TRBD2. J gave up 1 base and V 4 bases, and 3 bases lay outside the gene matches. Germline values: CDR1 SGHTS, CDR2 YDEGEE. The CDR3 runs 15 residues. The DNA of the CDR3 is TGTGCCAGCAGCCTTAGCGGGAGATCCTACAATGAGCAGTTCTTC. This gives the protein CASSLSGRSYNEQFF.

This sequence joins TRBV2 and TRBJ2-4, with 12 bases that match TRBD2. The V segment lost 6 bases and the J segment 1 base; nucleotides outside the gene matches: 13. CDR3 length equals 19 residues. Looked up from germline, CDR1 is SNHLY and CDR2 is FYNNEI. CDR3 in amino acids: CASRRTSGDIKGAKNIQYF. The CDR3 bases are TGTGCCAGCAGGAGGACTAGCGGGGACATCAAGGGGGCCAAAAACATTCAGTACTTC.

The chain is built from TRBV29-1 and TRBJ2-3; D is possibly TRBD2 (7 bases). Per the germline V gene, CDR1 is SQVTM and CDR2 is ANQGSEA. The CDR3 length is 13 residues. Between the trimmed V and J ends, which lost 3 bases and 4 bases, there was a span of 11 bases. CDR3 protein: CSVDAGAADTQYF. CDR3 sequence (DNA): TGCAGCGTTGATGCGGGGGCCGCAGATACGCAGTATTTT.

The chain has TRBV9 and TRBJ1-2, with 7 bases that match TRBD1. The CDR3 length is 13 residues. Germline trimming cut 0 bases from V and 6 bases from J; bases unmatched to any gene: 2. In germline, CDR1 is SGDLS, CDR2 YYNGEE. The CDR3 nucleotides are TGTGCCAGCAGCGTAGGTCAGGGGGATGGCTACACCTTC. As protein: CASSVGQGDGYTF.